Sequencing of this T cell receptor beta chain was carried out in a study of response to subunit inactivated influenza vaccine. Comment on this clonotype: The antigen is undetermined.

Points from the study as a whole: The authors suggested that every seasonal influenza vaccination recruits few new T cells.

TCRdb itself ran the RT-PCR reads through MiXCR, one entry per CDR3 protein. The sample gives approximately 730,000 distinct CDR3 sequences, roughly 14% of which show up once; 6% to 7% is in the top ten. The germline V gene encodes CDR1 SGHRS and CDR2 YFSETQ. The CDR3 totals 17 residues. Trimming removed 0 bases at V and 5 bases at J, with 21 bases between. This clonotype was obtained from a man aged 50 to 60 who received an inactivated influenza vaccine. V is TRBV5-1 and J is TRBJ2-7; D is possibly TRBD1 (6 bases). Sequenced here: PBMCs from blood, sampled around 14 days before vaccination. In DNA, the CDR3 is TGCGCCAGCAGCTTGGGCTTCCGGGACACCCTTGTGCACGAGCAGTACTTC. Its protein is CASSLGFRDTLVHEQYF.